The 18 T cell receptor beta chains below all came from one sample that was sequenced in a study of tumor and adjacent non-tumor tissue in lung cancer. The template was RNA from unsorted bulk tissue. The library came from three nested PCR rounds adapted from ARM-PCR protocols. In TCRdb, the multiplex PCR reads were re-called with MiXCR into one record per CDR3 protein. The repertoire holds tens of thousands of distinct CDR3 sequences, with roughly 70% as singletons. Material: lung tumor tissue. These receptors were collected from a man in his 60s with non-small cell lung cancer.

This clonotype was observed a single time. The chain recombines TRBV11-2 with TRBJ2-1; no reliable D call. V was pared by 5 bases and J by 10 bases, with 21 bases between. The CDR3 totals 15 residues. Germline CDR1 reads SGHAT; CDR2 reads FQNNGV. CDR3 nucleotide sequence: TGTGCCAGCAGCGCAGACTCCATACGCACCTCGGAGCAGTTCTTC. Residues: CASSADSIRTSEQFF. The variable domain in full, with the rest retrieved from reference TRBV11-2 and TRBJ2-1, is EAGVAQSPRYKIIEKRQSVAFWCNPISGHATLYWYQQILGQGPKLLIQFQNNGVVDDSQLPKDRFSAERLKGVDSTLKIQPAKLEDSAVYLCASSADSIRTSEQFFGPGTRLTVL.

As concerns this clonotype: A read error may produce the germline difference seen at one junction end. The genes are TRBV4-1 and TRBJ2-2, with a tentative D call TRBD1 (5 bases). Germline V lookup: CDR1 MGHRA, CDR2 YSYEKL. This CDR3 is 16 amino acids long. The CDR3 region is CTSSEEPGRAAGELFF. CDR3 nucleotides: TGTACCAGCAGCGAAGAACCCGGCAGGGCGGCCGGGGAGCTGTTTTTT.

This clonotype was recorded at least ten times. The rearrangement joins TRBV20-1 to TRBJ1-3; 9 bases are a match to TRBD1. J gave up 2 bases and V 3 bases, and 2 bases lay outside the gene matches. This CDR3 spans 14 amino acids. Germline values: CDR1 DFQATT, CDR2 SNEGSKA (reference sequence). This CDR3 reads CSARTGGTGNTIYF. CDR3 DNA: TGCAGTGCTAGGACAGGGGGGACTGGAAACACCATATATTTT.

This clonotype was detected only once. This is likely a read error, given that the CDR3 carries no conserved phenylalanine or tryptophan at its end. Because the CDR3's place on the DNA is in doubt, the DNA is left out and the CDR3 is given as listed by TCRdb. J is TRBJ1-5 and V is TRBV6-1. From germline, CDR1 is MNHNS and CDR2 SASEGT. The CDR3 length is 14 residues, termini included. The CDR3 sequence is CASSERLGNQPQNY.

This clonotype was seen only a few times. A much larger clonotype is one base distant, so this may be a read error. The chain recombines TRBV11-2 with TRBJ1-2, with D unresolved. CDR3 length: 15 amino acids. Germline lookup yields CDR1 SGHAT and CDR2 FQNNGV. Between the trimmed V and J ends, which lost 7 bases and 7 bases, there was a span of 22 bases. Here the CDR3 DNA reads TGTGCCAGCACCATTTGGGAACCGGGTGTTACTGGCTACACCTTC. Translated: CASTIWEPGVTGYTF.

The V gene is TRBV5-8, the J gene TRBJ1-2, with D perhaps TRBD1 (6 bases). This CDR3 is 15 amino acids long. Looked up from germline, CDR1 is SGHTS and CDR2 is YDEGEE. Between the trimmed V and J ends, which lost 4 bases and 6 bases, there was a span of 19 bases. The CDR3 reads CASSSTNRAYHGYTF. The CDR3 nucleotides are TGTGCCAGCAGCAGTACCAACAGGGCCTACCATGGCTACACCTTC. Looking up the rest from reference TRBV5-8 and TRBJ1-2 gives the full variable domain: EAGVTQSPTHLIKTRGQQATLRCSPISGHTSVYWYQQALGLGLQFLLWYDEGEERNRGNFPPRFSGRQFPNYSSELNVNALELEDSALYLCASSSTNRAYHGYTFGSGTRLTVV.

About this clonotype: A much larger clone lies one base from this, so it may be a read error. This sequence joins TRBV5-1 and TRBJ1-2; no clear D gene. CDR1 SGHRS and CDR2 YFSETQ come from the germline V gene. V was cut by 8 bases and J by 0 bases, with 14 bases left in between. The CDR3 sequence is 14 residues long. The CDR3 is CASRLSNTNYGYTF. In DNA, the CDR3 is TGCGCCAGTAGACTCTCTAACACTAACTATGGCTACACCTTC.

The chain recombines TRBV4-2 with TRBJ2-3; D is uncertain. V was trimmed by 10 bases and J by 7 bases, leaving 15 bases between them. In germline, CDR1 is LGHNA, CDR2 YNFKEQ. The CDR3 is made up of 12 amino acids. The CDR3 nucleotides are TGTGCCACCAACCAAGATAGGTATACGCAGTATTTT. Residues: CATNQDRYTQYF.

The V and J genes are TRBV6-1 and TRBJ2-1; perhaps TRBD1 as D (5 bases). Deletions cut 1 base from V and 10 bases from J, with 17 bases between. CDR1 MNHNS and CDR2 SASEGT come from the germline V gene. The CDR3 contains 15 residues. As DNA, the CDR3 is TGTGCCAGCAGTGAAGGAGTTTTGGGGCCGCGGGAGCAGTTCTTC. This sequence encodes CASSEGVLGPREQFF.

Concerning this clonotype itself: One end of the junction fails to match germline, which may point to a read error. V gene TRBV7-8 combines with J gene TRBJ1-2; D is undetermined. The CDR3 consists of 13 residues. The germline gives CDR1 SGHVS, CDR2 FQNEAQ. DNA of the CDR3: TGTGCCAGCAGTATTGGCGGGGTCCATGGGTACACCTTC. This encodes CASSIGGVHGYTF.

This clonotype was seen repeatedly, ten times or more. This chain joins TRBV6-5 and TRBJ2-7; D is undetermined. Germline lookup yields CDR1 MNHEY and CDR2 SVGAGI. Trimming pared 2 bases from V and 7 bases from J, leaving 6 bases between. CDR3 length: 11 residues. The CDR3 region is CASSYQQEQYF. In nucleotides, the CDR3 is TGTGCCAGCAGTTACCAGCAAGAGCAGTACTTC.

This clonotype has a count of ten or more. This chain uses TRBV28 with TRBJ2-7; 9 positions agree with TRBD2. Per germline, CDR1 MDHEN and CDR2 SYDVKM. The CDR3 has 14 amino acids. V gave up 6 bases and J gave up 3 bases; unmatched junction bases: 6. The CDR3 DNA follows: TGTGCCAGCAGGTATAGCGGGAGACTCTACGAGCAGTACTTC. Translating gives CASRYSGRLYEQYF.

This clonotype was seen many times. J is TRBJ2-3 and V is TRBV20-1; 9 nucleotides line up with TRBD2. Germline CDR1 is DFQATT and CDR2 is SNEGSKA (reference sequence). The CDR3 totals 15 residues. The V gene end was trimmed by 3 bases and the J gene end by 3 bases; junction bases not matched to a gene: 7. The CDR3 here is CSASRRAGGTDTQYF. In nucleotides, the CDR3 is TGCAGTGCTAGTCGACGAGCGGGGGGTACAGATACGCAGTATTTT.

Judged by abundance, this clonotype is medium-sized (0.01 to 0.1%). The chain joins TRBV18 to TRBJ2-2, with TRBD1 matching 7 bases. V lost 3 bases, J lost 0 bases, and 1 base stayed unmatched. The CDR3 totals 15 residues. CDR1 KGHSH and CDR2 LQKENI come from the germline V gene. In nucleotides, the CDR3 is TGTGCCAGCTCACCCCAGGGGGCGAACACCGGGGAGCTGTTTTTT. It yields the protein CASSPQGANTGELFF.

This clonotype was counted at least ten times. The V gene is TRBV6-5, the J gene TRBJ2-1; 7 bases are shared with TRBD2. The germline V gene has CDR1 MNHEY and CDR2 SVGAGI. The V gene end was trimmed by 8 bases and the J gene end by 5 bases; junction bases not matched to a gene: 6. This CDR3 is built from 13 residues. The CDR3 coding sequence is TGTGCCAGCTGGGGGGGTGGGGACAATGAGCAGTTCTTC. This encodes CASWGGGDNEQFF.

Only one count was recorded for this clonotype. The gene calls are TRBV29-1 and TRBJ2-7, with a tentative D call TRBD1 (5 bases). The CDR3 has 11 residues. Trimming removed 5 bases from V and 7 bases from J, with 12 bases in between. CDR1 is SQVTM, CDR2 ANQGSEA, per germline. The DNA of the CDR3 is TGCAGCGTTTACCAGGGCGTAGAGCAGTACTTC. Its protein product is CSVYQGVEQYF.

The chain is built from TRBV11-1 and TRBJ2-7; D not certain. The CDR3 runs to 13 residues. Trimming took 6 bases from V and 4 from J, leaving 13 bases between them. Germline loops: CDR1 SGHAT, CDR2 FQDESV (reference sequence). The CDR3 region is CASSQPGGYEQYF. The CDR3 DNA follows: TGTGCCAGCAGTCAACCCGGCGGTTACGAGCAGTACTTC. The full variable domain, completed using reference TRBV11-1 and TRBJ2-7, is EAEVAQSPRYKITEKSQAVAFWCDPISGHATLYWYRQILGQGPELLVQFQDESVVDDSQLPKDRFSAERLKGVDSTLKIQPAELGDSAMYLCASSQPGGYEQYFGPGTRLTVT.

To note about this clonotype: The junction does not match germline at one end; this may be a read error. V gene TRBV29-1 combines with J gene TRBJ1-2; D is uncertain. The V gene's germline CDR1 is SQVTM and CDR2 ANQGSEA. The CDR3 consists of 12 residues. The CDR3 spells CSVDAANYGYIF. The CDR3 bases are TGCAGCGTTGATGCGGCTAACTATGGCTACATCTTC.